This T cell receptor beta chain came from a study of cytomegalovirus exposure and HLA in healthy donors. The CDR3 length is 18 residues. Per the germline V gene, CDR1 is SGHTS and CDR2 is YDEGEE. Deletions cut 3 bases from V and 0 bases from J, with 18 bases between. Findings and limits, study-wide: Apart from CMV serostatus, no immune exposure information was available.

It was with 60 Vbeta and 13 Jbeta primers that the PCR ran. This table comes from immunoSEQ multiplex PCR, and its TCRdb copy is limited to in-frame clones, with some not included. The sample has approximately 100,000 clones, roughly 67% seen once; the top ten hold about 2.3%. In the case of this clone: Its antigen is currently unknown.

The clonotype was recovered from a human donor in good health. What was sequenced was PBMCs. The chain combines TRBV5-8 with TRBJ1-4; no firm D call. This chain's CDR3 is CASSSGSGRPATNEKLFF. CDR3 sequence (DNA): TGTGCCAGCAGCTCGGGTAGTGGCAGACCTGCAACTAATGAAAAACTGTTTTTT.